This T cell receptor beta chain was sequenced for a study of blood T cell repertoires in COVID-19. There are 14 residues in the CDR3. Germline V gives CDR1 SGHRS, CDR2 YFSETQ. V was shortened by 6 bases and J by 3 bases, with 15 bases between the two germline ends. Profiling relied on immunoSEQ multiplex PCR, and the TCRdb table lists in-frame clones only, not all of them. The top ten hold 0.2% to 0.3% of the sample, which has about 670,000 clones, approximately 90% seen once. The V call is TRBV5-1, the J call TRBJ1-1; possibly TRBD1 for D (5 bases). The receptor's source is a woman between 18 and 29 years old with acute or convalescent COVID-19. The sequenced material came from peripheral blood. The CDR3 loop is CASKGSSRDTEAFF. The CDR3 DNA is TGCGCCAGCAAAGGTTCGAGCAGGGACACTGAAGCTTTCTTT.